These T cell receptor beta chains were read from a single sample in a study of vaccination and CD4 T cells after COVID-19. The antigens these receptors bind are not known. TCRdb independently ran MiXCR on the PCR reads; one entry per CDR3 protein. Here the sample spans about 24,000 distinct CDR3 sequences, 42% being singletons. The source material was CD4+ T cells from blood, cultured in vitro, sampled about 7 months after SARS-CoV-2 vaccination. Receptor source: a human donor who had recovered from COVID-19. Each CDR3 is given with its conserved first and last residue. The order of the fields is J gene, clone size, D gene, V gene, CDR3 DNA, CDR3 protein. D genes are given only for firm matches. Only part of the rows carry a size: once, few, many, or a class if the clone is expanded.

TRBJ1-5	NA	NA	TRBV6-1	TGTGCCAGCAGGGGGGGTGGGCCATATAGCAATCAGCCCCAGCATTTT	CASRGGGPYSNQPQHF
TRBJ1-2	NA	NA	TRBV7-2	TGTGCCAGCAGCTTAGATAGGGATTATGGCTACACCTTC	CASSLDRDYGYTF
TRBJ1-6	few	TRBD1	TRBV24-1	TGTGCCACCAGTACGGGACAGGGGAATTCACCCCTCCACTTT	CATSTGQGNSPLHF
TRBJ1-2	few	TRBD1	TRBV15	TGTGCCACCAGCAGGTCAGACAGGGAGGTGGGCTACACCTTC	CATSRSDREVGYTF
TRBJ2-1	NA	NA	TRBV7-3	TGTGCCAGCAGCCCCCTGGGGTCCTACAATGAGCAGTTCTTC	CASSPLGSYNEQFF
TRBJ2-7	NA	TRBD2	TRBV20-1	TGCAGTGCCCCCCTAGCGGGAAACTCCTACGAGCAGTACTTC	CSAPLAGNSYEQYF
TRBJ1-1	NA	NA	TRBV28	TGTGCCAGCACCCTCCTCGGCCCGTACAGCGAAGCTTTCTTT	CASTLLGPYSEAFF
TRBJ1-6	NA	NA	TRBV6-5	TGTGCCTGCAGTTACCTCCTTCGACAGGACGTGAGTTCACCCCTCCACTTT	CACSYLLRQDVSSPLHF
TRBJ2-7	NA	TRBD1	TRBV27	TGTGCCAGCAGTCCCGGGACAGGCTACGAGCAGTACTTC	CASSPGTGYEQYF
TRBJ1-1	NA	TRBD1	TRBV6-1	TGTGCCAGCAGACGCGGGACAGGGAGCACTGAAGCTTTCTTT	CASRRGTGSTEAFF
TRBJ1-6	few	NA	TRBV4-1	TGCGCCAGCAGCCAAGCAGGTCTCCTGAATTCACCCCTCCACTTT	CASSQAGLLNSPLHF
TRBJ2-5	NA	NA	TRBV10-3	TGTGCCACCAGATTAGGGGGGGGACAAGAGACCCAGTACTTC	CATRLGGGQETQYF
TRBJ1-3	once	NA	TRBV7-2	TGTGCCAGCAGCTCAGGGACTGGAAACACCATATATTTT	CASSSGTGNTIYF
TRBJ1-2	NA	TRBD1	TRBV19	TGTGCCAGTAGCAGCCGACAGGGGGCGGATGGCTACACCTTC	CASSSRQGADGYTF
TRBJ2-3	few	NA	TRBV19	TGTGCCAGTAGCCTATCCGGGCCCGGGAAGGGCACAGATACGCAGTATTTT	CASSLSGPGKGTDTQYF
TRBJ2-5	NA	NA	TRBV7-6	TGTGCCAGCAGCTTAGTCGGGAGCGGAGAGACCCAGTACTTC	CASSLVGSGETQYF
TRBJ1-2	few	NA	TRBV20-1	TGCAGTGCCCGCGAAGGCGGGATTTCAAGCTATGGCTACACCTTC	CSAREGGISSYGYTF
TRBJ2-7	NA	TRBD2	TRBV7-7	TGTGCTAGCAGTCGCCAACCCCGCGGGGGAAGGTACGAGCAGTACTTC	CASSRQPRGGRYEQYF
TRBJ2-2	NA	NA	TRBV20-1	TGCAGTGCTAGAGACCCCGGGACGGAAAACACCGGGGAGCTGTTTTTT	CSARDPGTENTGELFF
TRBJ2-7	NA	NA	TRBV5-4	TGTGCCAGCAGCGAACCGGGATTATACGAGCAGTACTTC	CASSEPGLYEQYF
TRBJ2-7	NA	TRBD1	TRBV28	TGTGCCAGCAGTCCTCCGGGACAGAGATACGAGCAGTACTTC	CASSPPGQRYEQYF
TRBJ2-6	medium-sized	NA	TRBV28	TGTGCCAGCAGTTCGGGAGAGAGCTCTGGGGCCAACGTCCTGACTTTC	CASSSGESSGANVLTF
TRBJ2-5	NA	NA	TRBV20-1	TGCAGTGCTAGAGATCATTCGCGGGGAGAGACCCAGTACTTC	CSARDHSRGETQYF
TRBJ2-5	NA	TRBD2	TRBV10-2	TGCGCCAGCAGTGAGGCGGGGGGCAGGACCCAGTACTTC	CASSEAGGRTQYF
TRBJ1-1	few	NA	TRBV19	TGTGCCAGTAGGACCCCGGGACGGATGAACACTGAAGCTTTCTTT	CASRTPGRMNTEAFF
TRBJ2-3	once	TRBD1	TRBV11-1	TGTGCCAGCAGCTTGACAGGGATGAACACAGATACGCAGTATTTT	CASSLTGMNTDTQYF
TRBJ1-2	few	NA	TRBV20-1	TGCAGTGCTAACATAAGGGAAGGTTTGGGTTTGGGCTATGGCTACACCTTC	CSANIREGLGLGYGYTF
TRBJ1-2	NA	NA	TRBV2	TGTGCCAGCGGAAGTACAGGGATGGGGTATGGCTACACCTTC	CASGSTGMGYGYTF
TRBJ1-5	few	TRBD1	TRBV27	TGTGCCAGCAGTGGGGGACAGGACCACAATCAGCCCCAGCATTTT	CASSGGQDHNQPQHF
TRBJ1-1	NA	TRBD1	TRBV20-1	TGCAGTGTTAGCGCAGGGGGCGCGATGAACACTGAAGCTTTCTTT	CSVSAGGAMNTEAFF
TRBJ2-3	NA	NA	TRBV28	TGTGCCAGCAGTTTCGGGCAGCTCGAGGGCAGGGGGCAGTATTTT	CASSFGQLEGRGQYF
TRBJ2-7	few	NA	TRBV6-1	TGTGCCAGCACTTTCGACTGGGCCTCCTACGAGCAGTACTTC	CASTFDWASYEQYF
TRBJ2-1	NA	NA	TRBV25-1	TGTGCCAGCAGTGAAAGCGGATACAATGAGCAGTTCTTC	CASSESGYNEQFF
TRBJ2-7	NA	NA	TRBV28	TGTGCCAGCAGTGTCACTACCGACGAGGGGTACTTC	CASSVTTDEGYF
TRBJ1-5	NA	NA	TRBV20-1	TGCAGTGCTGCAGGGGGCAATCAGCCCCAGCATTTT	CSAAGGNQPQHF
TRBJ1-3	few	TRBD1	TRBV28	TGTGCCAGCAGTAGACCGGGACAGGGACACTCTGGAAACACCATATATTTT	CASSRPGQGHSGNTIYF
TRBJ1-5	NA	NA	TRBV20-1	TGCAGTGGTAGGGGAAATAGCAATCAGCCCCAGCATTTT	CSGRGNSNQPQHF
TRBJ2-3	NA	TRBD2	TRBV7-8	TGTGCCAGCAGCTTAGCCCCAGGACTAGCGGAGAAATATTTT	CASSLAPGLAEKYF
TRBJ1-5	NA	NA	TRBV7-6	TGTGCCAGCAGCTTGACAGGAAATAGCAATCAGCCCCAGCATTTT	CASSLTGNSNQPQHF
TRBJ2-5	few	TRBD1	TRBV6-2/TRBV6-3	TGTGCCAGCAGTTGGGAGACAGGGTCGTTGGAGACCCAGTACTTC	CASSWETGSLETQYF
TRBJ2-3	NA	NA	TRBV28	TGTGCCAGCAGTTTACCTCCGACAGATACGCAGTATTTT	CASSLPPTDTQYF
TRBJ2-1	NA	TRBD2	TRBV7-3	TGTGCCAGCAGCTTAACTAGCGGGAGTAATGAGCAGTTCTTC	CASSLTSGSNEQFF
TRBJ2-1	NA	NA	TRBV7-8	TGTGCCAGCAGCTTAAGACGGGAGAGGGGCAATGAGCAGTTCTTC	CASSLRRERGNEQFF
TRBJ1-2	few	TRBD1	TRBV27	TGTGCCAGCCGGGACAGACTTTTCGCTAACTATGGCTACACCTTC	CASRDRLFANYGYTF
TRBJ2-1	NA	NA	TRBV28	TGTGCCAGCAGTTTATCTTGGTCGGGGAACTACAATGAGCAGTTCTTC	CASSLSWSGNYNEQFF
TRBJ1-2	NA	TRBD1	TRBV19	TGTGCCAGTAGCCTTGGAACAGGGGAATCCTATGGCTACACCTTC	CASSLGTGESYGYTF
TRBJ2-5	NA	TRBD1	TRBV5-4	TGTGCCAGCAGCTTGGACAGGGGGCAAATAGAGACCCAGTACTTC	CASSLDRGQIETQYF